This T cell receptor (beta chain) came from a study of control samples from healthy donors and cancer patients. The protocol was immunoSEQ multiplex PCR, while the TCRdb copy is restricted to in-frame clones and leaves out a portion. Of around 250,000 clones listed, over 75% are singletons. Germline V gene lookup returns CDR1 MNHEY and CDR2 SMNVEV (reference sequence). V lost 2 bases to trimming and J lost 4 bases, with 6 bases between them. The CDR3 spans 14 residues. V and J are TRBV27 and TRBJ2-6; no reliable D call. The clonotype originates from a woman aged 60-70 years with lung cancer. The source material was PBMCs. CDR3 bases: TGTGCCAGCAGTTTAACGGGCGGGGCCAACGTCCTGACTTTC. Translation gives CASSLTGGANVLTF.